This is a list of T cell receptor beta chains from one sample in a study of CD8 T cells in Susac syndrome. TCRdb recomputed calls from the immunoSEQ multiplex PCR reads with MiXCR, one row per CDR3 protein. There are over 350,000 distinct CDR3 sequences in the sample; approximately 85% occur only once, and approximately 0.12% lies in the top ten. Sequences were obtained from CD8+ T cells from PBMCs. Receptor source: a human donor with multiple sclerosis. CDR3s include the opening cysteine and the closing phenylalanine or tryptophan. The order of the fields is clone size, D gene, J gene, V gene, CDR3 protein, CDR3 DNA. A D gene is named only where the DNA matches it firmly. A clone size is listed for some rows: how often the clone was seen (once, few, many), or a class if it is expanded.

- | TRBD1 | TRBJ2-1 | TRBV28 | CASSRNLTPGQPPWEQFF | TGTGCCAGCAGTCGAAACCTTACTCCGGGACAGCCACCCTGGGAGCAGTTCTTC
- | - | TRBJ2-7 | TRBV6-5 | CASSVSVGNEQYF | TGTGCCAGCAGTGTAAGCGTCGGGAACGAGCAGTACTTC
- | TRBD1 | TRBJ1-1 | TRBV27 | CASSKGQGNTEAFF | TGTGCCAGCAGTAAAGGACAGGGTAACACTGAAGCTTTCTTT
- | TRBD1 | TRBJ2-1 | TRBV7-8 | CASTNDRGINEQFF | TGTGCCAGCACTAATGACAGGGGGATCAATGAGCAGTTCTTC
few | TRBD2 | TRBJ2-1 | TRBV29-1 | CSVDGRASYNEQFF | TGCAGCGTTGACGGGAGGGCCTCGTACAATGAGCAGTTCTTC
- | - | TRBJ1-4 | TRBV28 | CASSFGGVNEKLFF | TGTGCCAGCAGTTTCGGGGGTGTTAATGAAAAACTGTTTTTT
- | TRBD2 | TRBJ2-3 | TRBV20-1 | CSYTGTSGLDTQYF | TGCAGTTATACCGGGACTAGCGGGTTAGATACGCAGTATTTT
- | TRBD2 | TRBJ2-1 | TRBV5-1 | CASSLVASGSPHEQFF | TGCGCCAGCAGCTTGGTTGCTAGCGGGAGCCCGCATGAGCAGTTCTTC
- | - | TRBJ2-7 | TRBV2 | CASSDERLSTYEQYF | TGTGCCAGCAGTGACGAGAGGCTGTCAACCTACGAGCAGTACTTC
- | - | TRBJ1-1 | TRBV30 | CAWTRVGQPPAFF | TGTGCCTGGACCCGAGTCGGACAGCCGCCAGCTTTCTTT
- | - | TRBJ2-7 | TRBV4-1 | CASSQGWPSSNEQYF | TGCGCCAGCAGCCAAGGGTGGCCGAGCTCCAACGAGCAGTACTTC
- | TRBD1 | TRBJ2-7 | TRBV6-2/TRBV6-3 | CASTATGGLNEQYF | TGTGCCAGCACTGCGACAGGGGGTCTCAACGAGCAGTACTTC
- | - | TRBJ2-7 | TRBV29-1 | CSVAAMTDSSYEQYF | TGCAGCGTCGCCGCTATGACAGACAGCTCCTACGAGCAGTACTTC
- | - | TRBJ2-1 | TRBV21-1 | CASSNDHSGRPYNEQFF | TGTGCCAGCAGCAATGATCATAGCGGGAGGCCCTACAATGAGCAGTTCTTC
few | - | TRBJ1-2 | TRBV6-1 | CASTHSANYGYTF | TGTGCCAGCACCCACAGTGCTAACTATGGCTACACCTTC
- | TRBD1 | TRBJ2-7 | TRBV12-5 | CASGSPGTGGHEQYF | TGTGCTAGTGGTTCTCCAGGGACAGGGGGTCACGAGCAGTACTTC
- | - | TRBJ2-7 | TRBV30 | CACAGPGRSYEQYF | TGTGCCTGCGCCGGTCCGGGACGGAGCTACGAGCAGTACTTC
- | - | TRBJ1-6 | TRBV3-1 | CASSQGPRGSPLHF | TGTGCCAGCAGCCAAGGACCCAGGGGTTCACCCCTCCACTTT
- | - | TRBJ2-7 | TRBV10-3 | CAISGEKSYSEQYF | TGTGCCATCAGTGGGGAAAAATCCTACTCCGAGCAGTACTTC
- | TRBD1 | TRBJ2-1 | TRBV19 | CASSLTGTANNEQFF | TGTGCCAGTAGCCTAACCGGGACAGCAAACAATGAGCAGTTCTTC
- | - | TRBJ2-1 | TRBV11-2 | CASRTAYNEQFF | TGTGCCAGCCGGACGGCCTACAATGAGCAGTTCTTC
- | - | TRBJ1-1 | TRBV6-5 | CASSYSLTGEAFF | TGTGCCAGCAGTTACTCGCTGACAGGAGAAGCTTTCTTT
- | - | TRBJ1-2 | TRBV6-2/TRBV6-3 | CASSYSQLNNYGYTF | TGTGCCAGCAGTTACAGTCAGCTTAATAACTATGGCTACACCTTC
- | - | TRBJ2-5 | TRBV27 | CASSITAGQQETQYF | TGTGCCAGCAGTATTACTGCCGGACAGCAAGAGACCCAGTACTTC
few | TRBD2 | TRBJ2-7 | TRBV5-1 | CASSLDLKRESTYEQYF | TGCGCCAGCAGCTTGGATCTCAAGCGGGAGTCCACCTACGAGCAGTACTTC
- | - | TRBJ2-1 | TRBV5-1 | CASSLADLEVYNEQFF | TGCGCCAGCAGCTTGGCCGATCTAGAAGTCTACAATGAGCAGTTCTTC
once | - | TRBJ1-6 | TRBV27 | CASSFLGATDNSPLHF | TGTGCCAGCAGTTTTCTAGGAGCGACGGATAATTCACCCCTCCACTTT
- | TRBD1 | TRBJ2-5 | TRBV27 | CASSPRDREGQETQYF | TGTGCCAGCAGTCCACGGGACAGGGAGGGCCAAGAGACCCAGTACTTC
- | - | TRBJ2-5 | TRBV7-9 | CASSQGAAKETQYF | TGTGCCAGCAGCCAAGGGGCAGCTAAAGAGACCCAGTACTTC